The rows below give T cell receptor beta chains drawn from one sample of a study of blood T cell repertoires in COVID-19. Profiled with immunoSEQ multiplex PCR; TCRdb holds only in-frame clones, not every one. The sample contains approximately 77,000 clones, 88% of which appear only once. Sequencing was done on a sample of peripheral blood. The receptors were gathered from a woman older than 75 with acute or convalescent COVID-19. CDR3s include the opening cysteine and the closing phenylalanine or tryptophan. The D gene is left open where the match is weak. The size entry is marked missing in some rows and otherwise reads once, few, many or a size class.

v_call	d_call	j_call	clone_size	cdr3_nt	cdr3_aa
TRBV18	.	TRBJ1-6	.	TGTGCCAGCTCACCACTTCGGGGAGAGGATTCACCCCTCCACTTT	CASSPLRGEDSPLHF
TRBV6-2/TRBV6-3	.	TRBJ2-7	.	TGTGCCAGCAGTTCGCCCTACGGGACAACGCGAGGGCACGAGCAGTACTTC	CASSSPYGTTRGHEQYF
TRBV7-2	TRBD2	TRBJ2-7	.	TGTGCCAGCAGCTTATTCGGAGGGCTAGCGGGAGGGTTTTACGAGCAGTACTTC	CASSLFGGLAGGFYEQYF
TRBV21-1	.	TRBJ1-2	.	TGTGCCAGCAGCAAAAGCCCCCCCCGAGGGCATGGCTACACCTTC	CASSKSPPRGHGYTF
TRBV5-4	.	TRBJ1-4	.	TGTGCCAGCAGCTTCGGGGGGGCAACTAATGAAAAACTGTTTTTT	CASSFGGATNEKLFF
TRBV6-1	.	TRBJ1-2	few	TGTGCCAGCAGTGAAAACTGGGACACCTATGGCTACACCTTC	CASSENWDTYGYTF
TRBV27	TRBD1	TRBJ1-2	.	TGTGCCAGCAGTTTCCGGGGACAGCTCCCTAACTATGGCTACACCTTC	CASSFRGQLPNYGYTF
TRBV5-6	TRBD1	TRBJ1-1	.	TGTGCCAGCAGCTTGCCCCACAGGGGAACTGAAGCTTTCTTT	CASSLPHRGTEAFF
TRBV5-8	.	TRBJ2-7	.	TGTGCCAGCAGCTTCCGGGGTAGCGGTTCGGGGGAGCAGTACTTC	CASSFRGSGSGEQYF
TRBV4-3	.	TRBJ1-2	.	TGCGCCAGCAGCCAAGATCGGGGGATCGGCTATGGCTACACCTTC	CASSQDRGIGYGYTF